Listed here is a single TCR beta chain. This clone is regarded as medium-sized (0.01 to 0.1%). Its cognate antigen has yet to be identified. No clone much larger than this one lies a single base away; base qualities are absent. TCR beta CDR3 regions were sequenced from DNA using the immunoSEQ Assay. The authors' analysis ran thus. To compute T cell density, TCR beta template counts were normalized to usable DNA, which was estimated by amplifying housekeeping genes. The preseqR package was used to estimate richness by extrapolating to 400,000 templates for PBMC samples and to 120,000 templates for tissue samples. Clonality was taken to be one minus Pielou's evenness. Tissue-enriched TCRs were identified through differential abundance testing performed on productive amino-acid clonotypes, with a minimum total count of 5 and an alpha of 0.1. The Jaccard Index and the Morisita Overlap Index were used to quantify repertoire overlap between compartments. GLIPH grouped TCR beta CDR3s together with public tetramer-defined viral CDR3s, and a viral motif had to include at least three viral sequences and also show V-gene enrichment. Imported from immuneACCESS, the table was reduced by TCRdb to in-frame sequences with V and J called. These copies leave out some clones; in studies compared against another copy, an unresolved V gene accounts for under half, and the cause of the remainder is not known. Clone size and the V and J calls come from that table; the DNA yielded D and trimming. A total of more than 45,000 clones appear in this sample, roughly 89% of them only once. About a sixth of the sample is in the top ten clones.

V gives up 2 bases and J gives up 0 bases, and the segment between their germline ends measures 8 bases. CDR1 and CDR2, looked up from the germline V gene, are SGHTA and FQGTGA. Inclusive of the bounding cysteine and phenylalanine, the CDR3 is 15 residues long. Only CDR3 DNA remains: 45 bases, in frame from the first base. This record belongs to a study of T cells in localized non-small cell lung cancer (dated by TCRdb to the early 2020s). Regarding the complete study: The study analyzed T cell repertoires of hundreds of early-stage NSCLC patients, comparing tumors and uninvolved tumor-adjacent lungs. Of the NSCLC patients, 129 were male and around 99 were female, and the mean age was approximately 66 years. The cohort comprised around 250 treatment-naïve NSCLC patients with resected, localized lung tumors. Summary of the overall study and its limitations: Because multi-region tumor sequencing was not done, intratumor heterogeneity could not be ruled out. Uninvolved tumor-adjacent lung showed the highest T cell clonality, higher than tumor, which suggests more focused antigenic responses in the adjacent lung. Because of the exploratory design, TCR variables were selected using unadjusted p-values without false-discovery rate correction. Longer overall survival was associated with higher blood T cell density, whereas shorter survival was associated with higher adjacent-lung clonality. A median of roughly 60 of the top 100 tumor clones turned up in the paired uninvolved adjacent lung, and under 30 of those clones also ranked among the top 100 of that same adjacent lung.

At diagnosis, tumor, uninvolved tumor-adjacent lung and peripheral blood were collected and then preserved as a mix of FFPE and fresh-frozen material. For TCR repertoire profiling, the blood samples were analyzed as peripheral blood mononuclear cells. The specimen was peripheral blood, collected before any cancer treatment. The clonotype was recovered from a male donor older than 55 with stage III squamous cell lung carcinoma. The chain was built from TRBV7-3 and TRBJ2-1, with the D gene too uncertain to name. The DNA sequence is as follows: TGTGCCAGCAGCTTATACGGCCTCTCCTACAATGAGCAGTTCTTC. This translates into CASSLYGLSYNEQFF.